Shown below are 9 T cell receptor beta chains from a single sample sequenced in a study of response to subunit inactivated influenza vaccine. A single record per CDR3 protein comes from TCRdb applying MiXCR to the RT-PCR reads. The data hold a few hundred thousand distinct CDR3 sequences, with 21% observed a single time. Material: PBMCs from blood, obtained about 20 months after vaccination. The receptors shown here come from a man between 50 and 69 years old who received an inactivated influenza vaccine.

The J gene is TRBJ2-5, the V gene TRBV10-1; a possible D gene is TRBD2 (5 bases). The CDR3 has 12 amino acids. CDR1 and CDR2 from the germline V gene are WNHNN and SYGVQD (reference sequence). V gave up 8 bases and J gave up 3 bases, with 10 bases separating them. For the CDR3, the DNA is TGCGCCAGCCGGGATCTCAAAGAGACCCAGTACTTC. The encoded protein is CASRDLKETQYF.

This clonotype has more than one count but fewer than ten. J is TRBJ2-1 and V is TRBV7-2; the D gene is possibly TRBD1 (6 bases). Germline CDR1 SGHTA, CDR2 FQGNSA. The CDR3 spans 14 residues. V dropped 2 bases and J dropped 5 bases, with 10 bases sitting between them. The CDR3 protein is CASSLQGRNNEQFF. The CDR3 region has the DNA TGTGCCAGCAGCTTACAGGGGCGAAACAATGAGCAGTTCTTC.

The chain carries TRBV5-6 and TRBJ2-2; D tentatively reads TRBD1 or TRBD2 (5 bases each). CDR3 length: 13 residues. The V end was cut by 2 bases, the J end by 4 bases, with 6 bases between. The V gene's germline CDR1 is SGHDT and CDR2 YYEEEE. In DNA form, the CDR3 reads TGTGCCAGCAGCTTCGGGACCACCGGGGAGCTGTTTTTT. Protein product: CASSFGTTGELFF.

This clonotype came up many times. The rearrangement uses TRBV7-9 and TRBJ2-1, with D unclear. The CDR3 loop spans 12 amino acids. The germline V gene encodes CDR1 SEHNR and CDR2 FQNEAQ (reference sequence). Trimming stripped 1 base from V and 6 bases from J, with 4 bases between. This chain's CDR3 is CASSLVFNEQFF. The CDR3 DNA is TGTGCCAGCAGCTTAGTTTTCAATGAGCAGTTCTTC.

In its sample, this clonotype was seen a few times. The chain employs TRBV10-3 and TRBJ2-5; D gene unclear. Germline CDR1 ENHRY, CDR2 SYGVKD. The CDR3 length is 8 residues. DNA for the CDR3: TGTGCTGCTGAGACCCAGTACTTC. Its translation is CAAETQYF.

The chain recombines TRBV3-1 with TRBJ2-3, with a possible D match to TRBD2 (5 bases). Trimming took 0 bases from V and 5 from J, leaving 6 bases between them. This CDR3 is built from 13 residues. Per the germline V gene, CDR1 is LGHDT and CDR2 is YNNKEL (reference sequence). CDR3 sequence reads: CASSQDEGDTQYF. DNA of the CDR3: TGTGCCAGCAGCCAAGATGAGGGAGATACGCAGTATTTT.

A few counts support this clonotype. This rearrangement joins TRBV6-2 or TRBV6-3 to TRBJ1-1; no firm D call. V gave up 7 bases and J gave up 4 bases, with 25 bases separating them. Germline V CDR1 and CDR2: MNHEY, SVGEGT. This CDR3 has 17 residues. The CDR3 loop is CASTKNINRGFGTEAFF. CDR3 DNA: TGTGCCAGCACTAAGAATATAAATCGGGGTTTCGGCACTGAAGCTTTCTTT.

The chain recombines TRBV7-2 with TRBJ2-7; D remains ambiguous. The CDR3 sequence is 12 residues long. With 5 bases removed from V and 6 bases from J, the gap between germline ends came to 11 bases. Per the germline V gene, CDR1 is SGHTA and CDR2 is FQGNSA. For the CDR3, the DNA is TGTGCCAGCAGCCAGCTAGTTGGCGAGCAGTACTTC. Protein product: CASSQLVGEQYF. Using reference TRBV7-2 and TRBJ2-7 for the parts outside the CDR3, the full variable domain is GAGVSQSPSNKVTEKGKDVELRCDPISGHTALYWYRQSLGQGLEFLIYFQGNSAPDKSGLPSDRFSAERTGGSVSTLTIQRTQQEDSAVYLCASSQLVGEQYFGPGTRLTVT.

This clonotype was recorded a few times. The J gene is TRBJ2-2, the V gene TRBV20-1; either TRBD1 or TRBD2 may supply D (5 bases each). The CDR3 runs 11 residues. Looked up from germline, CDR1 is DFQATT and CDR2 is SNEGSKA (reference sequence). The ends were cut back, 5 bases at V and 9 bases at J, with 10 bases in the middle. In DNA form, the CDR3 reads TGCAGTGCTCGGGACGGCTGGGAGCTGTTTTTT. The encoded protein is CSARDGWELFF.